The 27 T cell receptor beta chains presented below share a single source sample, sequenced in a study of blood T cell repertoires in COVID-19. TCRdb's table, derived via immunoSEQ multiplex PCR, lists solely in-frame clones and lacks some. The repertoire holds about 210,000 clones, with about 83% as singletons. Sequenced material: PBMCs or T cells enriched from blood (not recorded which). The receptors were gathered from a man in his forties with acute COVID-19.

V and J are TRBV3-1 (or the pseudogene TRBV3-2) and TRBJ2-6; a weak D match, TRBD1 (5 bases). The CDR3 is 16 amino acids. Trimming pared 5 bases from V and 0 bases from J, leaving 11 bases between. Germline CDR1 LGHDT, CDR2 YNNKEL (reference sequence). The CDR3 spells CASSARRGSGANVLTF. CDR3 in DNA: TGTGCCAGCAGCGCTCGTAGGGGCTCTGGGGCCAACGTCCTGACTTTC.

Only one count was recorded for this clone. CDR3 sequence: CASSSPGTAAYEQYF. CDR3 sequence (DNA): TGTGCCAGCAGCTCCCCCGGGACAGCCGCCTACGAGCAGTACTTC. The V call is TRBV11-2, the J call TRBJ2-7; the match to TRBD1 covers 7 bases. The J segment lost 2 bases and the V segment lost 4 bases, leaving 8 bases of the junction unmatched. This CDR3 is 15 amino acids long. Germline CDR1 reads SGHAT; CDR2 reads FQNNGV. Looking up the rest from reference TRBV11-2 and TRBJ2-7 gives the full variable domain: EAGVAQSPRYKIIEKRQSVAFWCNPISGHATLYWYQQILGQGPKLLIQFQNNGVVDDSQLPKDRFSAERLKGVDSTLKIQPAKLEDSAVYLCASSSPGTAAYEQYFGPGTRLTVT.

The chain combines TRBV4-2 with TRBJ2-7; 10 bases align to TRBD1. This CDR3 spans 17 amino acids. Per the germline V gene, CDR1 is LGHNA and CDR2 is YNFKEQ. The ends lost 0 bases at V and 7 bases at J; junction bases unmatched: 12. The CDR3 DNA follows: TGTGCCAGCAGCCAAGATCGGGACTCCGGGACAGGGGAAGAGCAGTACTTC. Translated, it gives CASSQDRDSGTGEEQYF.

The sample holds a few counts of this clone. The chain uses TRBV7-8 and TRBJ2-3, with unresolved D. The CDR3 totals 16 residues. The V gene lost 1 base and the J gene lost 3 bases, with 14 bases spanning the gap. Germline V gives CDR1 SGHVS, CDR2 FQNEAQ. CDR3 protein: CASSLVVTFSTDTQYF. Here the CDR3 DNA reads TGTGCCAGCAGCTTAGTAGTCACGTTTAGTACAGATACGCAGTATTTT.

This clone occurred many times. This chain uses TRBV28 with TRBJ1-5; D remains unclear. The length of the CDR3 is 15 residues. Trimming stripped 6 bases from V and 0 bases from J, with 12 bases between. The germline gives CDR1 MDHEN, CDR2 SYDVKM. CDR3 region: CASSRGVYSNQPQHF. CDR3 DNA sequence: TGTGCCAGCAGCCGGGGAGTCTATAGCAATCAGCCCCAGCATTTT. The full variable domain, with the rest looked up from reference TRBV28 and TRBJ1-5, is DVKVTQSSRYLVKRTGEKVFLECVQDMDHENMFWYRQDPGLGLRLIYFSYDVKMKEKGDIPEGYSVSREKKERFSLILESASTNQTSMYLCASSRGVYSNQPQHFGDGTRLSIL.

The gene calls are TRBV4-1 and TRBJ2-7; TRBD2 aligns across 8 bases. The ends lost 3 bases at V and 4 bases at J; junction bases unmatched: 11. The CDR3 loop spans 16 amino acids. Germline V lookup: CDR1 MGHRA, CDR2 YSYEKL. CDR3 region: CASSQAPTSAGYEQYF. The CDR3 DNA sequence: TGCGCCAGCAGCCAGGCCCCGACTAGCGCGGGATACGAGCAGTACTTC.

V and J are TRBV18 and TRBJ1-2; D gene unclear. Trimming shortened V by 2 bases and J by 2 bases, and 9 bases separated the two germline ends. This CDR3 is built from 14 residues. Germline-derived CDR1 and CDR2 are KGHSH and LQKENI. The DNA of the CDR3 is TGTGCCAGCTCACCATCCGGGAAGAACTATGGCTACACCTTC. It translates to CASSPSGKNYGYTF.

The CDR3 loop is CAWKIVGYGGELFF. CDR3 sequence (DNA): TGTGCCTGGAAAATAGTCGGTTACGGCGGGGAGCTGTTTTTT. The rearrangement uses TRBV30 and TRBJ2-2; D is unresolved. Per germline, CDR1 GTSNPN and CDR2 SVGIG (reference sequence). The CDR3 loop spans 14 amino acids. Trimming took off 4 bases at V and 7 bases at J, with 16 bases between the two ends.

J is TRBJ1-2 and V is TRBV30; no firm D call. Germline CDR1 reads GTSNPN; CDR2 reads SVGIG (reference sequence). This CDR3 comprises 14 residues. Between the trimmed V and J ends, which lost 5 bases and 6 bases, there was a span of 19 bases. CDR3 protein: CAWARERTRHGYTF. CDR3 sequence (DNA): TGTGCCTGGGCACGGGAGCGGACTCGTCATGGCTACACCTTC. The full variable domain, with the rest looked up from reference TRBV30 and TRBJ1-2, is SQTIHQWPATLVQPVGSPLSLECTVEGTSNPNLYWYRQAAGRGLQLLFYSVGIGQISSEVPQNLSASRPQDRQFILSSKKLLLSDSGFYLCAWARERTRHGYTFGSGTRLTVV.

V is TRBV3-1 (or the pseudogene TRBV3-2) and J is TRBJ1-2, with D tentatively TRBD1 (6 bases). The ends were cut back, 4 bases at V and 6 bases at J, with 15 bases in the middle. Germline CDR1 LGHDT, CDR2 YNNKEL (reference sequence). This CDR3 contains 14 residues. The CDR3: CASSRKGGRDGYTF. DNA of the CDR3: TGTGCCAGCAGCCGGAAGGGGGGGCGGGATGGCTACACCTTC.

V gene TRBV5-6 combines with J gene TRBJ2-1, with 8 bases aligning to TRBD2. Trimming took 4 bases from V and 6 from J; bases not matched to a gene: 9. The CDR3 spans 15 residues. Germline CDR1 is SGHDT and CDR2 is YYEEEE. The CDR3 DNA is TGTGCCAGCAGCCTGAGCGGGAGACGGGGCAATGAGCAGTTCTTC. This codes for CASSLSGRRGNEQFF.

The chain uses TRBV11-3 and TRBJ2-2; 15 bases line up with TRBD2. Germline trimming cut 4 bases from V and 8 bases from J; bases unmatched to any gene: 11. The germline V gene has CDR1 SGHNT and CDR2 YENEEA. This CDR3 region has 18 residues. As DNA, the CDR3 is TGTGCCAGCAGCTCCCAAAGGACTAGCGGGAGGGAGATTGGGGAGCTGTTTTTT. This translates into CASSSQRTSGREIGELFF. The full variable domain, rest sourced from reference TRBV11-3 and TRBJ2-2, is EAGVVQSPRYKIIEKKQPVAFWCNPISGHNTLYWYLQNLGQGPELLIRYENEEAVDDSQLPKDRFSAERLKGVDSTLKIQPAELGDSAVYLCASSSQRTSGREIGELFFGEGSRLTVL.

This clone is a singleton in its sample. CDR3 protein: CASSRFVQGANEKLFF. DNA of the CDR3: TGTGCCAGCAGCCGTTTTGTTCAGGGGGCGAATGAAAAACTGTTTTTT. This chain links TRBV5-4 with TRBJ1-4, with TRBD1 identical over 8 bases. This CDR3 has 16 amino acids. Germline CDR1 reads SGHNT; CDR2 reads YYREEE (reference sequence). Trimming removed 4 bases from V and 5 bases from J; junction bases left unmatched: 10. Drawing the rest from reference TRBV5-4 and TRBJ1-4, the complete variable domain is ETGVTQSPTHLIKTRGQQVTLRCSSQSGHNTVSWYQQALGQGPQFIFQYYREEENGRGNFPPRFSGLQFPNYSSELNVNALELDDSALYLCASSRFVQGANEKLFFGSGTQLSVL.

This CDR3 reads CASSIGVGAPVQYF. The DNA of the CDR3 is TGTGCCAGTAGTATAGGCGTGGGGGCCCCGGTCCAGTACTTC. V and J are TRBV19 and TRBJ2-5, with D perhaps TRBD1 (6 bases). CDR3 length: 14 residues. V was shortened by 1 base and J by 10 bases, with 16 bases between the two germline ends. CDR1 is LNHDA and CDR2 is SQIVND in the germline V gene (reference sequence).

V usage is TRBV3-1 (or the pseudogene TRBV3-2) and J usage is TRBJ2-1; 7 bases map to TRBD2. With V trimmed by 6 bases and J by 10 bases, 6 bases remained unmatched. This CDR3 region has 12 residues. Germline V gene sequence: CDR1 LGHDT, CDR2 YNNKEL (reference sequence). The CDR3 protein is CASSRGGWEQFF. The CDR3 region has the DNA TGTGCCAGCAGTCGCGGGGGTTGGGAGCAGTTCTTC.

This clone was counted only a few times. This rearrangement joins TRBV2 to TRBJ2-6; 8 bases align to TRBD1. The CDR3 totals 15 residues. From germline, CDR1 is SNHLY and CDR2 FYNNEI. V lost 5 bases, J lost 4 bases, and 4 bases stayed unmatched. Here the CDR3 DNA reads TGTGCCAGCAGTCCGACAGGGGTCGGGGCCAACGTCCTGACTTTC. Residues: CASSPTGVGANVLTF.

The chain combines TRBV18 with TRBJ1-1; the match to TRBD1 covers 7 bases. The V segment lost 2 bases and the J segment 5 bases; nucleotides outside the gene matches: 11. Germline CDR1 reads KGHSH; CDR2 reads LQKENI. CDR3 length equals 16 residues. The CDR3 protein is CASSPGAQGPGTEAFF. The CDR3 DNA follows: TGTGCCAGCTCACCAGGGGCACAGGGGCCAGGGACTGAAGCTTTCTTT.

V and J are TRBV6-1 and TRBJ1-5; 7 nucleotides line up with TRBD1. CDR1 is MNHNS, CDR2 SASEGT, per germline. CDR3 length: 15 residues. V lost 2 bases, J lost 3 bases, and 4 bases stayed unmatched. In DNA, the CDR3 is TGTGCCAGCAGTGAATGGGGACAGACCAATCAGCCCCAGCATTTT. Protein product: CASSEWGQTNQPQHF.

A single count supports this clone. CDR3 sequence (DNA): TGTGCCAGCAGTTTAGGTGCAGGGGGCGCGGCCGGCTACGAGCAGTACTTC. Translation gives CASSLGAGGAAGYEQYF. The chain joins TRBV28 to TRBJ2-7, with TRBD1 identical over 8 bases. Germline assignment: CDR1 MDHEN and CDR2 SYDVKM. The V gene end was trimmed by 2 bases and the J gene end by 3 bases; junction bases not matched to a gene: 12. The CDR3 runs to 17 residues. Using reference TRBV28 and TRBJ2-7 for the parts outside the CDR3, the full variable domain is DVKVTQSSRYLVKRTGEKVFLECVQDMDHENMFWYRQDPGLGLRLIYFSYDVKMKEKGDIPEGYSVSREKKERFSLILESASTNQTSMYLCASSLGAGGAAGYEQYFGPGTRLTVT.

The chain joins TRBV2 to TRBJ1-5; possible D gene TRBD1, 5 bases. Trimming took 4 bases from V and 2 from J, leaving 12 bases between them. This CDR3 comprises 15 residues. In germline, CDR1 is SNHLY, CDR2 FYNNEI. CDR3 sequence (DNA): TGTGCCAGCAGTGGCCTTGGGGGGGGCAATCAGCCCCAGCATTTT. Translation gives CASSGLGGGNQPQHF.

This clone appeared a single time. This chain joins TRBV24-1 and TRBJ2-2; the match to TRBD1 covers 9 bases. Germline CDR1 is KGHDR and CDR2 is SFDVKD. J gave up 6 bases and V 9 bases, and 10 bases lay outside the gene matches. There are 15 residues in the CDR3. CDR3 sequence (DNA): TGTGCCACCTATCCGGGGACAGGGACTGCCGGGGAGCTGTTTTTT. This gives the protein CATYPGTGTAGELFF.

J is TRBJ2-7 and V is TRBV7-2, with 11 bases lining up with TRBD2. This CDR3 spans 18 amino acids. From germline, CDR1 is SGHTA and CDR2 FQGNSA. J lost 3 bases, V lost 2 bases, and 12 bases had no gene match. CDR3 loop: CASSLFWVSGRVHYEQYF. CDR3 in DNA: TGTGCCAGCAGCTTATTCTGGGTTAGCGGGAGGGTCCACTACGAGCAGTACTTC.

The rearrangement links TRBV7-2 to TRBJ2-5; possibly TRBD2 for D (5 bases). Per germline, CDR1 SGHTA and CDR2 FQGNSA. The CDR3 has 16 residues. Trimming took 5 bases from V and 5 from J, leaving 21 bases between them. The CDR3 region is CASSPQTRLTGETQYF. CDR3 sequence (DNA): TGTGCCAGCAGCCCCCAAACTAGACTCACGGGGGAGACCCAGTACTTC.

This clone was seen only once. The V gene is TRBV29-1, the J gene TRBJ1-1; TRBD1 is a possible D gene (6 bases). The germline CDR1 and CDR2 sequences are SQVTM and ANQGSEA. CDR3 length equals 14 residues. V was shortened by 1 base and J by 0 bases, with 9 bases between the two germline ends. The CDR3 sequence: CSVEVQGMNTEAFF. Written as DNA, the CDR3 is TGCAGCGTTGAAGTACAGGGCATGAACACTGAAGCTTTCTTT.

V usage is TRBV10-3 and J usage is TRBJ2-3; D remains ambiguous. CDR1 is ENHRY, CDR2 SYGVKD, per germline. This CDR3 is built from 13 residues. V dropped 4 bases and J dropped 6 bases, with 11 bases sitting between them. The CDR3 sequence is CAISVRRPDTQYF. In nucleotides, the CDR3 is TGTGCCATCAGTGTTAGGCGGCCGGATACGCAGTATTTT.

The chain uses TRBV28 and TRBJ2-2; D possibly corresponds to TRBD2 (6 bases). The CDR3 has 14 residues. Trimming took 11 bases from V and 4 from J, leaving 17 bases between them. Germline CDR1 and CDR2: MDHEN and SYDVKM. In DNA, the CDR3 is TGTGCCGGTGGGGGGAGTGTAGGCACCGGGGAGCTGTTTTTT. The encoded protein is CAGGGSVGTGELFF.

J is TRBJ2-7 and V is TRBV5-1, with 7 bases lining up with TRBD1. From germline, CDR1 is SGHRS and CDR2 YFSETQ. With V trimmed by 4 bases and J by 3 bases, 13 bases remained unmatched. This CDR3 region has 16 residues. The CDR3 spells CASSDNNRGWGYEQYF. In DNA form, the CDR3 reads TGCGCCAGCAGCGACAATAACAGGGGCTGGGGCTACGAGCAGTACTTC.